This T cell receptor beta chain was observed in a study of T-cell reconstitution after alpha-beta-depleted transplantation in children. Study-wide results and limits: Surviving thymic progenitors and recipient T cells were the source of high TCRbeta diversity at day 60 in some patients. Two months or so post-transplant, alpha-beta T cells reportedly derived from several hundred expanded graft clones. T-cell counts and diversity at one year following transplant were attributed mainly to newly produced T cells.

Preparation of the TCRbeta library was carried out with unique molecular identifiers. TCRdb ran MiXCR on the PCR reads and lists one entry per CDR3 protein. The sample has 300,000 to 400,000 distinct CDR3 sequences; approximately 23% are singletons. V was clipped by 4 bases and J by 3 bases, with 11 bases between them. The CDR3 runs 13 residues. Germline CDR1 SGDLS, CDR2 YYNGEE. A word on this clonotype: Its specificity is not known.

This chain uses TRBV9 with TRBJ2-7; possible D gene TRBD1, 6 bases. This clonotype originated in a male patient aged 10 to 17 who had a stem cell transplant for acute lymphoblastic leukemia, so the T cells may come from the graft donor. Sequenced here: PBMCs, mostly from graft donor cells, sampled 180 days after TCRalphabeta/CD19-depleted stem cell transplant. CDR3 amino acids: CASSPEDSYEQYF. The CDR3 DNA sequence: TGTGCCAGCAGCCCAGAGGACAGCTACGAGCAGTACTTC.